One and the same sample provided the 5 T cell receptor beta chains below, sequenced in a study of control samples from healthy donors and cancer patients. The method was immunoSEQ multiplex PCR; TCRdb's version includes in-frame clones alone and lacks a portion of them. The data show 98,000 or so clones, about 79% seen once. The sample comprised blood. The receptors were sampled from a woman aged 25-40 years in good health.

The chain has TRBV5-4 and TRBJ2-3, with D possibly being TRBD1 or TRBD2 (6 bases each). This CDR3 has 15 amino acids. Germline loops: CDR1 SGHNT, CDR2 YYREEE (reference sequence). Trimming pared 0 bases from V and 5 bases from J, leaving 13 bases between. Here the CDR3 DNA reads TGTGCCAGCAGCTTGGGGGGGGCCGGCGGAGATACGCAGTATTTT. This encodes CASSLGGAGGDTQYF.

V and J are TRBV15 and TRBJ2-3; 8 bases align to TRBD1. CDR3 length equals 17 residues. With V trimmed by 4 bases and J by 5 bases, 14 bases remained unmatched. Germline CDR1 LNHNV, CDR2 YYDKDF (reference sequence). The CDR3 DNA reads TGTGCCACCAGCAACCGGCCCTTAGGACAGGGAAAAGATACGCAGTATTTT. Protein: CATSNRPLGQGKDTQYF.

This clone was counted a few times. V is TRBV9 and J is TRBJ1-1; perhaps TRBD1 as D (5 bases). V gave up 6 bases and J gave up 1 base, with 13 bases separating them. Germline V gene lookup returns CDR1 SGDLS and CDR2 YYNGEE. The CDR3 contains 14 residues. The CDR3 nucleotides are TGTGCCAGCATGCCTTCGGGACCGAACACTGAAGCTTTCTTT. This sequence encodes CASMPSGPNTEAFF. The full variable domain, rest sourced from reference TRBV9 and TRBJ1-1, is DSGVTQTPKHLITATGQRVTLRCSPRSGDLSVYWYQQSLDQGLQFLIQYYNGEERAKGNILERFSAQQFPDLHSELNLSSLELGDSALYFCASMPSGPNTEAFFGQGTRLTVV.

This chain joins TRBV20-1 and TRBJ1-2; the D is unclear. The CDR3 consists of 12 residues. V gave up 3 bases and J gave up 8 bases, with 13 bases separating them. Germline V lookup: CDR1 DFQATT, CDR2 SNEGSKA (reference sequence). CDR3 protein: CSASRRAQGYTF. The CDR3 nucleotides read TGCAGTGCTAGTAGGCGGGCGCAGGGCTACACCTTC.

The chain has TRBV24-1 and TRBJ1-2; D uncertain. V lost 4 bases, J lost 4 bases, and 21 bases lay in between. This CDR3 comprises 17 residues. Germline CDR1 and CDR2: KGHDR and SFDVKD. CDR3 nucleotides: TGTGCCACCAGTGACCACTGGACGGAAGACGGGGTCTATGGCTACACCTTC. Its translation: CATSDHWTEDGVYGYTF.